These 30 T cell receptor beta chains share one sample of origin, sequenced in a study of blood T cell repertoires in COVID-19. The data were produced by immunoSEQ multiplex PCR, yet TCRdb's version contains in-frame clones alone and is incomplete. The data show 100,000 to 150,000 clones, more than 70% seen once. Sequenced sample: peripheral blood. These receptors were obtained from a woman of 80 years or more with COVID-19, enrolled during active disease.

The chain's CDR3 is CASSLAGRRGQYF. The DNA of the CDR3 is TGTGCCAGCAGCTTAGCGGGCCGGCGGGGCCAGTACTTC. This chain uses TRBV11-2 with TRBJ2-5; tentative D call: TRBD2 (6 bases). V was cut by 1 base and J by 10 bases, with 13 bases left in between. CDR1 is SGHAT and CDR2 is FQNNGV in the germline V gene. The CDR3 is 13 amino acids.

V is TRBV28 and J is TRBJ1-5, with 9 nucleotides matching TRBD1. The CDR3 runs to 17 residues. V lost 6 bases, J lost 2 bases, and 11 bases stayed unmatched. Germline assignment: CDR1 MDHEN and CDR2 SYDVKM. CDR3 bases: TGTGCCAGCAGCTCGGGACAGGGAGTGGGGGGCAATCAGCCCCAGCATTTT. This translates into CASSSGQGVGGNQPQHF.

There are a few counts of this clone. This sequence joins TRBV28 and TRBJ2-7, with 11 bases fitting TRBD2. This CDR3 region has 18 residues. The junction had 10 bases not matched to a gene; V was cut back by 3 bases and J by 0 bases. CDR1 MDHEN and CDR2 SYDVKM come from the germline V gene. The CDR3 nucleotides are TGTGCCAGCAGTTTGCCGGGACTAGCGGACCTAAGCTCCTACGAGCAGTACTTC. Translation: CASSLPGLADLSSYEQYF.

The chain has TRBV9 and TRBJ2-7; TRBD2 is a possible D gene (5 bases). Per germline, CDR1 SGDLS and CDR2 YYNGEE. The CDR3 is made up of 14 amino acids. The V end was cut by 4 bases, the J end by 0 bases, with 11 bases between. The CDR3 reads CASSSRGDSYEQYF. CDR3 in DNA: TGTGCCAGCAGCTCCCGGGGAGACTCCTACGAGCAGTACTTC.

This clone was observed a few times. The same CDR3 is also encoded by other DNA sequences in this sample. The chain employs TRBV6-5 and TRBJ1-6; TRBD1 matches at 7 bases. Trimming cost V 6 bases and J 7 bases; bases outside gene matches: 6. Per germline, CDR1 MNHEY and CDR2 SVGAGI. This CDR3 contains 14 residues. This CDR3 is CASSPGTANSPLHF. CDR3 nucleotide sequence: TGTGCCAGCAGCCCCGGGACAGCAAATTCACCCCTCCACTTT.

V and J are TRBV4-1 and TRBJ2-1, with a possible D match to TRBD1 (6 bases). Germline V gene lookup returns CDR1 MGHRA and CDR2 YSYEKL. V was pared by 1 base and J by 7 bases, with 20 bases between. The CDR3 has 17 amino acids. In DNA form, the CDR3 reads TGCGCCAGCAGCCAAGGAGTCCAGGACAGTATTATAAATGAGCAGTTCTTC. This translates into CASSQGVQDSIINEQFF.

The rearrangement links TRBV6-2 or TRBV6-3 to TRBJ2-7; TRBD1 aligns across 7 bases. CDR1 is MNHEY, CDR2 SVGEGT, per germline. This CDR3 has 16 residues. V dropped 4 bases and J dropped 3; count of bases not matched to a gene: 12. CDR3 loop: CASSWPPPGQSYEQYF. The CDR3 DNA sequence: TGTGCCAGCAGTTGGCCCCCCCCGGGACAGAGCTACGAGCAGTACTTC.

The rearrangement uses TRBV11-2 and TRBJ2-2; possibly TRBD1 for D (5 bases). Trimming cost V 8 bases and J 2 bases, with 15 bases left between them. The CDR3 runs 15 residues. The V gene's germline CDR1 is SGHAT and CDR2 FQNNGV. As DNA, the CDR3 is TGTGCCAGCGTCAAAGGGGTTTATAACACCGGGGAGCTGTTTTTT. This gives the protein CASVKGVYNTGELFF.

The chain carries TRBV11-2 and TRBJ1-2; D might be TRBD1 (5 bases). CDR3 length: 13 amino acids. The germline V and J ends were trimmed by 7 bases and 2 bases, with 11 bases remaining between them. Germline CDR1 and CDR2: SGHAT and FQNNGV. In DNA, the CDR3 is TGTGCCAGCACCGTGGGGGGAAACTATGGCTACACCTTC. Its translation: CASTVGGNYGYTF.

The chain has TRBV11-3 and TRBJ2-3; 8 positions match TRBD1. Trimming at V came to 5 bases and at J to 2 bases, leaving 6 bases not matched to a gene. The CDR3 consists of 15 residues. Germline V gene sequence: CDR1 SGHNT, CDR2 YENEEA. CDR3 nucleotide sequence: TGTGCCAGCAGCCCCCGGACAGGGCACACAGATACGCAGTATTTT. The encoded protein is CASSPRTGHTDTQYF.

Here the CDR3 reads CASSGGRGSYEQYF. DNA for the CDR3: TGTGCCAGCAGCGGAGGGAGAGGGTCCTACGAGCAGTACTTC. The chain has TRBV2 and TRBJ2-7, with a tentative D call TRBD2 (6 bases). CDR1 SNHLY and CDR2 FYNNEI come from the germline V gene. The CDR3 spans 14 residues. V gave up 6 bases and J gave up 1 base, with 13 bases separating them.

This chain uses TRBV6-1 with TRBJ1-4, with TRBD1 matching over 10 bases. The V and J ends lost 3 bases and 6 bases, in that order; junction bases with no gene match: 4. The length of the CDR3 is 15 residues. Germline V gene data show CDR1 as MNHNS and CDR2 as SASEGT. CDR3 residues: CASSDRTGGYEKLFF. The CDR3 DNA follows: TGTGCCAGCAGTGACCGGACAGGGGGGTATGAAAAACTGTTTTTT.

This chain uses TRBV6-5 with TRBJ2-5, with 7 bases that match TRBD2. Germline V gene lookup returns CDR1 MNHEY and CDR2 SVGAGI. The CDR3 covers 14 residues. Trimming removed 7 bases from V and 7 bases from J; junction bases left unmatched: 12. The CDR3 nucleotides are TGTGCCAGCACTCTGGGGGGTCAGCGGGGGACCCAGTACTTC. It specifies CASTLGGQRGTQYF.

The chain couples TRBV19 to TRBJ2-3, with TRBD1 matching over 7 bases. This CDR3 has 15 amino acids. V lost 5 bases to trimming and J lost 0 bases; unmatched junction nucleotides: 5. The germline CDR1 and CDR2 sequences are LNHDA and SQIVND (reference sequence). The CDR3 here is CASSSTGPSTDTQYF. CDR3 nucleotide sequence: TGTGCCAGTAGTTCGACAGGGCCTAGCACAGATACGCAGTATTTT.

The CDR3 loop is CASSSPPSLGANVLTF. As DNA, the CDR3 is TGTGCCAGCAGCTCGCCCCCCAGTCTTGGGGCCAACGTCCTGACTTTC. The V and J genes are TRBV5-4 and TRBJ2-6, with D hard to call. CDR3 length: 16 amino acids. Germline V gives CDR1 SGHNT, CDR2 YYREEE (reference sequence). The V end lost 3 bases, the J end lost 3 bases, and 13 bases lay between the germline ends.

V and J are TRBV4-3 and TRBJ2-1; 8 nucleotides align to TRBD2. The CDR3 length is 14 residues. V trimming: 0 bases; J trimming: 6 bases; junction bases outside the gene matches: 1. The germline CDR1 and CDR2 sequences are LGHNA and YSLEER. The CDR3 nucleotides are TGCGCCAGCAGCCAAGACGGACTAGCCAATGAGCAGTTCTTC. Amino acids: CASSQDGLANEQFF.

The genes are TRBV28 and TRBJ1-5, with TRBD1 identical over 7 bases. The CDR3 has 14 amino acids. Germline CDR1 is MDHEN and CDR2 is SYDVKM. The ends lost 8 bases at V and 2 bases at J; junction bases unmatched: 6. The CDR3 is CASLSGQRNQPQHF. CDR3 bases: TGTGCCAGCCTCTCGGGACAGCGCAATCAGCCCCAGCATTTT.

This rearrangement joins TRBV12-3 or TRBV12-4 to TRBJ2-7, with 10 bases fitting TRBD1. V lost 5 bases to trimming and J lost 7 bases; unmatched junction nucleotides: 5. The CDR3 totals 13 residues. The DNA of the CDR3 is TGTGCCAGCAGTGGGGGGACAGGGGTTGAGCAGTACTTC. It translates to CASSGGTGVEQYF.

V is TRBV5-1 and J is TRBJ2-3; TRBD1 agrees at 7 bases. The CDR3 length is 15 residues. The trim removed 4 bases at V and 1 base at J, leaving 6 bases unmatched. In germline, CDR1 is SGHRS, CDR2 YFSETQ. The DNA of the CDR3 is TGCGCCAGCAGCCCGGGACAGATAGGCACAGATACGCAGTATTTT. Residues: CASSPGQIGTDTQYF.

There are a few counts of this clone. The CDR3, as DNA: TGTGCCAGCAGCCCCGGACTAGCGCTGGATACGCAGTATTTT. This encodes CASSPGLALDTQYF. The chain uses TRBV7-2 and TRBJ2-3; the match to TRBD2 covers 9 bases. The CDR3 is 14 residues long. J gave up 6 bases and V 5 bases, and 6 bases lay outside the gene matches. Germline values: CDR1 SGHTA, CDR2 FQGNSA.

This clone turned up a few times. This chain links TRBV6-5 with TRBJ2-7; 11 nucleotides align to TRBD1. Trimming took 3 bases from V and 5 from J; bases not matched to a gene: 3. The germline gives CDR1 MNHEY, CDR2 SVGAGI. The CDR3 sequence is 14 residues long. The CDR3 region is CASSYGDRGNEQYF. The DNA for the CDR3 is TGTGCCAGCAGTTATGGGGACAGGGGGAACGAGCAGTACTTC.

This clone was detected only a few times. This chain connects TRBV6-2 or TRBV6-3 to TRBJ1-2; 7 bases are a match to TRBD1. From germline, CDR1 is MNHEY and CDR2 SVGEGT. Trimming removed 2 bases from V and 5 bases from J; junction bases left unmatched: 14. The CDR3 sequence is 17 residues long. In nucleotides, the CDR3 is TGTGCCAGCAGTTACACCCAAGGACAGGCTATCCCGTATGGCTACACCTTC. Translating gives CASSYTQGQAIPYGYTF.

In its sample, this clone was seen once. J is TRBJ2-2 and V is TRBV5-4; D uncertain. V lost 0 bases to trimming and J lost 6 bases, with 9 bases between them. CDR3 length: 14 amino acids. Germline values: CDR1 SGHNT, CDR2 YYREEE (reference sequence). The chain's CDR3 is CASSLGGDSGELFF. CDR3 in DNA: TGTGCCAGCAGCTTGGGTGGAGACTCCGGGGAGCTGTTTTTT.

This clone was seen only once. The J gene is TRBJ2-2, the V gene TRBV5-1, with D possibly being TRBD1 (6 bases). V was pared by 0 bases and J by 0 bases, with 9 bases between. Per germline, CDR1 SGHRS and CDR2 YFSETQ. The CDR3 has 16 residues. The CDR3 reads CASSLAEGANTGELFF. CDR3 DNA: TGCGCCAGCAGCTTGGCCGAGGGGGCGAACACCGGGGAGCTGTTTTTT.

This clone came up a few times. The chain joins TRBV10-3 to TRBJ1-1, with unresolved D. The CDR3 covers 12 residues. Germline V lookup: CDR1 ENHRY, CDR2 SYGVKD. Trimming pared 10 bases from V and 1 base from J, leaving 10 bases between. CDR3 loop: CATGEGNTEAFF. DNA of the CDR3: TGTGCCACCGGGGAGGGGAACACTGAAGCTTTCTTT.

The rearrangement links TRBV4-2 to TRBJ2-1, with 12 bases that match TRBD2. V shed 3 bases and J 5 bases; nucleotides not matched to a gene: 2. Germline lookup yields CDR1 LGHNA and CDR2 YNFKEQ. This CDR3 is 15 amino acids long. The CDR3 region has the DNA TGTGCCAGCAGCCAGGGACTAGCGGGCGACAATGAGCAGTTCTTC. Protein sequence: CASSQGLAGDNEQFF.

There are a few counts of this clone. The V gene is TRBV18, the J gene TRBJ1-6, with D uncertain. Trimming left V 6 bases short and J 8 bases short, with 8 bases between. The CDR3 runs to 12 residues. Germline-derived CDR1 and CDR2 are KGHSH and LQKENI. The CDR3 sequence is CASSTGDSPLHF. As DNA, the CDR3 is TGTGCCAGCTCTACCGGAGATTCACCCCTCCACTTT.

This clone was seen a few times. The J gene is TRBJ1-6, the V gene TRBV11-2; a possible D gene is TRBD1 (6 bases). Germline V gene lookup returns CDR1 SGHAT and CDR2 FQNNGV. V was clipped by 0 bases and J by 6 bases, with 15 bases between them. This CDR3 is built from 17 residues. The CDR3 spells CASSLEGGRGFNSPLHF. The CDR3 DNA reads as TGTGCCAGCAGCTTAGAAGGTGGCAGGGGCTTTAATTCACCCCTCCACTTT. The variable domain in full, completed from reference TRBV11-2 and TRBJ1-6, reads EAGVAQSPRYKIIEKRQSVAFWCNPISGHATLYWYQQILGQGPKLLIQFQNNGVVDDSQLPKDRFSAERLKGVDSTLKIQPAKLEDSAVYLCASSLEGGRGFNSPLHFGNGTRLTVT.

V is TRBV2 and J is TRBJ2-2; 10 positions match TRBD2. Germline CDR1 reads SNHLY; CDR2 reads FYNNEI. The CDR3 loop spans 14 amino acids. V was clipped by 7 bases and J by 4 bases; unmatched bases: 3. CDR3 protein: CASKLAGTTGELFF. The CDR3 region has the DNA TGTGCCAGCAAACTAGCGGGAACCACCGGGGAGCTGTTTTTT.

The V and J genes are TRBV19 and TRBJ1-2; TRBD1 is a possible D gene (5 bases). V was cut by 4 bases and J by 8 bases, with 20 bases left in between. This CDR3 is 15 amino acids long. From germline, CDR1 is LNHDA and CDR2 SQIVND (reference sequence). This chain's CDR3 is CASSTTGSHQGGYTF. The CDR3 coding sequence is TGTGCCAGTAGTACGACCGGGTCCCACCAGGGAGGCTACACCTTC.